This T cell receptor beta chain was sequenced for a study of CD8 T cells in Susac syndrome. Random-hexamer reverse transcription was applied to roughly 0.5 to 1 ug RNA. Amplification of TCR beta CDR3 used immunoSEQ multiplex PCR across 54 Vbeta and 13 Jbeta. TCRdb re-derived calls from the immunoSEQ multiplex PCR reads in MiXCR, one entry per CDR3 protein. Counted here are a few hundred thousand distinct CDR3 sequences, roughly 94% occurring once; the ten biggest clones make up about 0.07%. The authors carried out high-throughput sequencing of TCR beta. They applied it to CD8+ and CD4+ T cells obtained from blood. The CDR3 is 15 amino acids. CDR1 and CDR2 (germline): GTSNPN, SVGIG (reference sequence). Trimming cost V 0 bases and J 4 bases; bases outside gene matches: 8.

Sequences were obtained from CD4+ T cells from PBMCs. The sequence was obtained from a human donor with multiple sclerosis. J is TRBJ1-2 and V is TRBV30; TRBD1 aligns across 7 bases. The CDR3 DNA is TGTGCCTGGAGTGTAGGGACAGCTTCTTTCTATGGCTACACCTTC. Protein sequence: CAWSVGTASFYGYTF.